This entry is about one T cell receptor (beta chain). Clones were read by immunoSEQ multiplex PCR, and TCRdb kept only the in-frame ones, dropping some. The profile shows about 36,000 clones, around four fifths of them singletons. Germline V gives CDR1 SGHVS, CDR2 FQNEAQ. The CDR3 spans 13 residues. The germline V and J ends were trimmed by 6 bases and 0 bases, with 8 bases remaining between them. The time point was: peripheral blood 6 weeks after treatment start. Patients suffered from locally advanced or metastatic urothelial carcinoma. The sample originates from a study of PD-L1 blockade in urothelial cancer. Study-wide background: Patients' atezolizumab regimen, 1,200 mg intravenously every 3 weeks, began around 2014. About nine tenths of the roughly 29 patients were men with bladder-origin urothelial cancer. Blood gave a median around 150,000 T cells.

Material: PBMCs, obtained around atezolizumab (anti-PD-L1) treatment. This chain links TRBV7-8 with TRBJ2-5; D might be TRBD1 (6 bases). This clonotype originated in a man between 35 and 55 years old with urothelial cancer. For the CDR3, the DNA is TGTGCCAGCAGTCCAGGGGACCAAGAGACCCAGTACTTC. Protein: CASSPGDQETQYF.